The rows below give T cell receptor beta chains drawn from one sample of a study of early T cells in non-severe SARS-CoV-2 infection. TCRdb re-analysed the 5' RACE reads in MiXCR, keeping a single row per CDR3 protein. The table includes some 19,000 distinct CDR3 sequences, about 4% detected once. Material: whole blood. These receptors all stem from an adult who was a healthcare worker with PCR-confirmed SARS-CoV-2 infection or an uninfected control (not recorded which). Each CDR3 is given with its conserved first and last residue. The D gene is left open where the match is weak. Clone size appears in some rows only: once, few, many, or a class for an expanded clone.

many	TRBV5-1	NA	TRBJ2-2	CASSLGSQAGELFF	TGCGCCAGCAGCTTGGGGAGCCAGGCCGGGGAGCTGTTTTTT
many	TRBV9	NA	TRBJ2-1	CASSVRIYNEQFF	TGTGCCAGCAGCGTCAGGATCTACAATGAGCAGTTCTTC
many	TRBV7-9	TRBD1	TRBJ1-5	CASSSTGEESQPQHF	TGTGCCAGCAGCTCGACAGGGGAAGAATCTCAGCCCCAGCATTTT
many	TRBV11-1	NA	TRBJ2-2	CASSLVNTGELFF	TGTGCCAGCAGCTTAGTAAACACCGGGGAGCTGTTTTTT
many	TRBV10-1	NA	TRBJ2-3	CASSDLQGRSDTQYF	TGCGCCAGCAGTGATTTGCAGGGGCGTTCAGATACGCAGTATTTT
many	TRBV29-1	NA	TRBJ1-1	CSAIDRSEAFF	TGCAGCGCTATAGACAGGAGTGAAGCTTTCTTT
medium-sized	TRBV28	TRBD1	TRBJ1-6	CASSPPGQGNSPLHF	TGTGCCAGCAGCCCCCCGGGACAGGGAAATTCACCCCTCCACTTT
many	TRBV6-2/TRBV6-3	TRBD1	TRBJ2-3	CASTTTVGQAYF	TGTGCCAGCACCACCACAGTGGGACAGGCGTATTTT
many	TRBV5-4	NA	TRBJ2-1	CASSSVKRGYNEQFF	TGTGCCAGCAGCTCCGTAAAGAGAGGCTACAATGAGCAGTTCTTC
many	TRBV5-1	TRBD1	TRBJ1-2	CASSSMTGIQNGYTF	TGCGCCAGCAGCTCTATGACAGGGATTCAGAATGGCTACACCTTC
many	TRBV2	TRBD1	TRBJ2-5	CASSPDRGLQETQYF	TGTGCCAGCAGTCCGGACAGGGGGCTCCAAGAGACCCAGTACTTC
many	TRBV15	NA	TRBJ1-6	CATSRDGFRSPLHF	TGTGCCACCAGCAGAGATGGGTTCCGGTCACCCCTCCACTTT
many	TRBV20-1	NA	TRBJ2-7	CSARGAAGLIYEQYF	TGCAGTGCTAGAGGAGCCGCCGGACTCATCTACGAGCAGTACTTC
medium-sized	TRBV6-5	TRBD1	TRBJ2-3	CASRQGAGADTQYF	TGTGCCAGCAGACAGGGGGCGGGCGCAGATACGCAGTATTTT
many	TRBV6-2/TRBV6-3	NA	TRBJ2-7	CASGGGTYEQYF	TGTGCCAGCGGAGGGGGTACCTACGAGCAGTACTTC
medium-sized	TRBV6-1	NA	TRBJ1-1	CASSERENTEAFF	TGTGCCAGCAGTGAAAGGGAGAACACTGAAGCTTTCTTT
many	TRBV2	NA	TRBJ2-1	CASGGAEYNEQFF	TGTGCCAGCGGGGGGGCGGAATACAATGAGCAGTTCTTC
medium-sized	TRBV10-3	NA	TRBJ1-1	CAISDVGIDTEAFF	TGTGCCATCAGTGATGTAGGTATCGATACTGAAGCTTTCTTT
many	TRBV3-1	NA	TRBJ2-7	CASSQYYEQYF	TGTGCCAGCAGCCAATACTACGAGCAGTACTTC
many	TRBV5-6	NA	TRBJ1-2	CASSSGAGREAPGGYTF	TGTGCCAGCAGCTCCGGGGCAGGGCGCGAGGCACCGGGAGGCTACACCTTC
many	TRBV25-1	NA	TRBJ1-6	CASSESKGWNSPLHF	TGTGCCAGCAGTGAATCGAAAGGATGGAATTCACCCCTCCACTTT
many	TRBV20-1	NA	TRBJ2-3	CSASEGIGTDTQYF	TGCAGTGCTAGCGAGGGAATCGGCACAGATACGCAGTATTTT
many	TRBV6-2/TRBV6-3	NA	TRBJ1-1	CASSSRTRLKNTEAFF	TGTGCCAGCAGTTCCCGGACACGCTTAAAGAACACTGAAGCTTTCTTT
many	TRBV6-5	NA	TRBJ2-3	CASSYGSVARADTQYF	TGTGCCAGCAGTTACGGATCGGTAGCGCGGGCAGATACGCAGTATTTT
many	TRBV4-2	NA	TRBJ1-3	CASSQEASGLAGNTIYF	TGTGCCAGCAGCCAAGAGGCCTCAGGGTTGGCTGGAAACACCATATATTTT
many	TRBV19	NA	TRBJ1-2	CASSMDGTYYGYTF	TGTGCCAGTAGTATGGACGGGACCTACTATGGCTACACCTTC
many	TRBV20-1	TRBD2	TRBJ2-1	CSASLAGPYNEQFF	TGCAGTGCTAGTCTAGCGGGGCCCTACAATGAGCAGTTCTTC
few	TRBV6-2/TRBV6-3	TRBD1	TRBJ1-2	CASSRDRGRDGYTF	TGTGCCAGCAGTCGGGACAGGGGGCGAGATGGCTACACCTTC
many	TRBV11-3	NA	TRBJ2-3	CASSRDSIDTQYF	TGTGCCAGCAGCCGCGACTCTATCGATACGCAGTATTTT
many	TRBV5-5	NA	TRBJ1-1	CASSLNMDTEAFF	TGTGCCAGCAGCTTGAATATGGACACTGAAGCTTTCTTT
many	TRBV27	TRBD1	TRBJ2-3	CASNRDRGTDTQYF	TGTGCCAGCAACCGGGACAGGGGTACAGATACGCAGTATTTT
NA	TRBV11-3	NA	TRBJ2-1	CASSLAGAQFF	TGTGCCAGCAGCCTCGCAGGGGCGCAGTTCTTC
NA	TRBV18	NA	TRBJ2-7	CASSPADWTTYEQYF	TGTGCCAGCTCACCTGCTGACTGGACGACCTACGAGCAGTACTTC
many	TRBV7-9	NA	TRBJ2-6	CASSLPPGANVLTF	TGTGCCAGCAGCTTACCACCCGGGGCCAACGTCCTGACTTTC
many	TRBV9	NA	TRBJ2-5	CASSVAPGGYQETQYF	TGTGCCAGCAGCGTAGCCCCGGGGGGCTACCAAGAGACCCAGTACTTC
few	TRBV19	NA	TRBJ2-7	CASSIVFQVDSYEQYF	TGTGCCAGTAGTATAGTCTTTCAGGTGGACTCCTACGAGCAGTACTTC
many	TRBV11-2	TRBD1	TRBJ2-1	CASSLGDRATLISYNEQFF	TGTGCCAGCAGCTTAGGAGACAGGGCCACCTTGATCTCCTACAATGAGCAGTTCTTC
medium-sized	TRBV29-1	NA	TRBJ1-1	CSVQTAGQGAFF	TGCAGCGTTCAAACCGCGGGGCAGGGAGCTTTCTTT